This T cell receptor beta chain is drawn from a study of low-dose radiotherapy and immunotherapy resistance in tumors. Turning to the study itself: Cohort 1 was given 0.5 Gy fractions every 2 weeks, 6.5 Gy in total. Ipilimumab 1 mg/kg every six weeks, together with nivolumab 240 mg every two weeks, was given intravenously to patients. Once cycle 1 day 1 began, patients took oral aspirin 300 mg daily for four cycles. In Cohort 2, 1 Gy per fraction was delivered every two weeks, for a total of 13 Gy over 26 weeks.

Primers used for first-strand cDNA, a TRAV- and TRBV-specific set, covered both alpha and beta chains. For amplifying TCRs, the PCR ran for approximately 18 cycles with Phusion, which was used together with a constant-region primer and the adapter on the V primers. TCRdb reprocessed the reads via MiXCR and lists one record per CDR3 protein. The data contain tens of thousands of distinct CDR3 sequences, roughly 20% of them singletons. The time point is: after trial treatment. Indicated treatment: LDRT plus nivolumab, ipilimumab, low-dose cyclophosphamide and aspirin (RACIN trial). The source was PBMCs, collected after low-dose radiotherapy plus immunotherapy. The source of this sequence is a female donor with ovarian cancer.

The CDR3 region is CASSFFFNFGQGYQPQHF. The CDR3 DNA is TGTGCCAGCAGTTTTTTTTTTAACTTCGGACAGGGCTATCAGCCCCAGCATTTT. The genes are TRBV12-3 or TRBV12-4 and TRBJ1-5, with 8 nucleotides matching TRBD1. V lost 3 bases, J lost 5 bases, and 15 bases stayed unmatched. The CDR3 covers 18 residues.